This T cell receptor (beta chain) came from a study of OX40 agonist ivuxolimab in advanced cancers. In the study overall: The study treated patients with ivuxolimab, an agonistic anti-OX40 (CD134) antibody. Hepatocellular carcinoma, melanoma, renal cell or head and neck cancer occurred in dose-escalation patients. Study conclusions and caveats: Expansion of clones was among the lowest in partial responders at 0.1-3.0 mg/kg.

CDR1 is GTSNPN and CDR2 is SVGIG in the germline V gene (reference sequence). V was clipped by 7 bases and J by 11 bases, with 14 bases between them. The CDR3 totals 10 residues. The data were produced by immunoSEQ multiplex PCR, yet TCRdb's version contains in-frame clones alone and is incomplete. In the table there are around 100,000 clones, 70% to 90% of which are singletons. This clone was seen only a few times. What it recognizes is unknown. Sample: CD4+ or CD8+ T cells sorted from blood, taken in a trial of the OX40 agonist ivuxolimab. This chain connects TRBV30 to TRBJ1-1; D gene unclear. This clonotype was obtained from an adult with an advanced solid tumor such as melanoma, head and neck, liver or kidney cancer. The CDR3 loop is CAFQEDRAFF. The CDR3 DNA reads TGTGCCTTCCAAGAGGACCGGGCTTTCTTT.